The 5 T cell receptor beta chains below were found in one sample sequenced in a study of T cells in Graves' hyperthyroidism and ophthalmopathy. RNA transcripts provided the source from which TCR beta CDR3 regions were amplified. The TCR CDR3 was amplified in a first-round RT-PCR using the HTBI primer set. TCRdb itself ran the multiplex PCR reads through MiXCR, one entry per CDR3 protein. The sample has around 560,000 distinct CDR3 sequences; over 15% are singletons. Sequenced input: blood. The receptors derive from a woman aged 18-35 years with Graves' hyperthyroidism.

This clonotype was detected only a few times. CDR3 DNA: TGTGCCAGCAGCTTAACTCCGGGAAGCGAGCAGTACTTC. Residues: CASSLTPGSEQYF. V and J are TRBV7-3 and TRBJ2-7; TRBD2 might be the D (5 bases). Germline-derived CDR1 and CDR2 are SGHTA and FQGTGA. Trimming took 0 bases from V and 6 from J, leaving 9 bases between them. This CDR3 comprises 13 residues.

This clonotype has ten or more counts. The rearrangement links TRBV7-6 to TRBJ2-1; D is ambiguous. This CDR3 has 15 residues. Trimming shortened V by 0 bases and J by 3 bases, and 9 bases separated the two germline ends. Germline V lookup: CDR1 SGHVS, CDR2 FNYEAQ. The CDR3, as DNA: TGTGCCAGCAGCTTAGCACGGTCGGGCTACAATGAGCAGTTCTTC. It is translated as CASSLARSGYNEQFF. Full variable domain (rest looked up from reference TRBV7-6 and TRBJ2-1): GAGVSQSPRYKVTKRGQDVALRCDPISGHVSLYWYRQALGQGPEFLTYFNYEAQQDKSGLPNDRFSAERPEGSISTLTIQRTEQRDSAMYRCASSLARSGYNEQFFGPGTRLTVL.

The chain recombines TRBV14 with TRBJ2-1, with TRBD1 as a possible D gene (7 bases). There are 17 residues in the CDR3. V gave up 4 bases and J gave up 8 bases, with 24 bases separating them. The germline V gene encodes CDR1 SGHDN and CDR2 FVKESK. This chain's CDR3 is CASSLWAGQPLFHEQFF. The CDR3 DNA reads as TGTGCCAGCAGCCTTTGGGCGGGACAGCCTCTTTTCCATGAGCAGTTCTTC. The full variable domain, completed using reference TRBV14 and TRBJ2-1, is EAGVTQFPSHSVIEKGQTVTLRCDPISGHDNLYWYRRVMGKEIKFLLHFVKESKQDESGMPNNRFLAERTGGTYSTLKVQPAELEDSGVYFCASSLWAGQPLFHEQFFGPGTRLTVL.

This chain uses TRBV18 with TRBJ2-7; 8 bases are shared with TRBD1. Germline CDR1 and CDR2: KGHSH and LQKENI. The V segment lost 3 bases and the J segment 6 bases; nucleotides outside the gene matches: 4. CDR3 length equals 13 residues. CDR3: CASSPTGESEQYF. CDR3 bases: TGTGCCAGCTCACCGACAGGGGAAAGCGAGCAGTACTTC.

This clonotype turned up a few times. The gene calls are TRBV29-1 and TRBJ2-5; D could derive from TRBD1 or TRBD2 (5 bases each). The CDR3 is 13 residues long. CDR1 is SQVTM, CDR2 ANQGSEA, per germline. Trimming pared 7 bases from V and 3 bases from J, leaving 15 bases between. In nucleotides, the CDR3 is TGCAGCGGCTGGGGACGGGAAAAAGAGACCCAGTACTTC. It codes for CSGWGREKETQYF.